These T cell receptor beta chains were read from a single sample in a study of shared clonotypes between healthy human individuals. Using immunoSEQ multiplex PCR, the repertoire was profiled, and TCRdb retains in-frame clones only, with some absent. The sample contains about 330,000 clones, roughly 91% of which appear only once. Input material: memory CD8+ T cells sorted from blood. The receptors stem from a young man in good health. CDR3s include the opening cysteine and the closing phenylalanine or tryptophan. The order of the fields is J gene, V gene, D gene, CDR3 DNA, CDR3 protein. D genes are given only for firm matches.

j_call: TRBJ2-3
v_call: TRBV7-9
d_call: NA
cdr3_nt: TGTGCCAGCCCTGCGGGCGCGAGCACAGATACGCAGTATTTT
cdr3_aa: CASPAGASTDTQYF

j_call: TRBJ2-3
v_call: TRBV4-2
d_call: TRBD2
cdr3_nt: TGTGCCAGCAGCCAAGAAAGCGGCGGGGGGGCCTTAGATACGCAGTATTTT
cdr3_aa: CASSQESGGGALDTQYF

j_call: TRBJ1-4
v_call: TRBV29-1
d_call: NA
cdr3_nt: TGCAGCGCCTGGGACACTAATGAAAAACTGTTTTTT
cdr3_aa: CSAWDTNEKLFF

j_call: TRBJ2-7
v_call: TRBV12-5
d_call: NA
cdr3_nt: TGTGCTAGTGGTTTGGAGGGATTTCAGGTCTACGAGCAGTACTTC
cdr3_aa: CASGLEGFQVYEQYF

j_call: TRBJ1-5
v_call: TRBV28
d_call: NA
cdr3_nt: TGTGCCAGCAGTTTATCCCTATATGCGACAGAATATTCACCCAATCAGCCCCAGCATTTT
cdr3_aa: CASSLSLYATEYSPNQPQHF

j_call: TRBJ1-1
v_call: TRBV27
d_call: NA
cdr3_nt: TGTGCCAGCGGAGAACGACTGCCGGACACTGAAGCTTTCTTT
cdr3_aa: CASGERLPDTEAFF

j_call: TRBJ1-1
v_call: TRBV5-4
d_call: NA
cdr3_nt: TGTGCCAGCAGCTTGGGGGCCGGCTGGGCTTTCTTT
cdr3_aa: CASSLGAGWAFF

j_call: TRBJ2-5
v_call: TRBV4-1
d_call: NA
cdr3_nt: TGCGCCAGCAGCCAAGATCGGCGGGAGACCCAGTACTTC
cdr3_aa: CASSQDRRETQYF

j_call: TRBJ1-4
v_call: TRBV28
d_call: NA
cdr3_nt: TGTGCCAGCAGTTTATTCAATGAAAAACTGTTTTTT
cdr3_aa: CASSLFNEKLFF

j_call: TRBJ1-1
v_call: TRBV21-1
d_call: NA
cdr3_nt: TGTGCCAGCAGCAACCTTTACATGAACACTGAAGCTTTCTTT
cdr3_aa: CASSNLYMNTEAFF

j_call: TRBJ1-2
v_call: TRBV28
d_call: NA
cdr3_nt: TGTGCCAGCAGTTTGTTGGACAGAGCGTATGGCTACACCTTC
cdr3_aa: CASSLLDRAYGYTF

j_call: TRBJ2-7
v_call: TRBV6-5
d_call: NA
cdr3_nt: TGTGCCAGCAGCACCGGGACCACCTACGAGCAGTACTTC
cdr3_aa: CASSTGTTYEQYF

j_call: TRBJ2-7
v_call: TRBV10-3
d_call: TRBD1
cdr3_nt: TGTGCCACCGGGACAGGGTTCGACGAGCAGTACTTC
cdr3_aa: CATGTGFDEQYF

j_call: TRBJ1-1
v_call: TRBV28
d_call: NA
cdr3_nt: TGTGCCAGCAGTCTCGGCCGGGCTGAAGCTTTCTTT
cdr3_aa: CASSLGRAEAFF

j_call: TRBJ1-3
v_call: TRBV13
d_call: NA
cdr3_nt: TGTGCCAGCTCAATCTCTGGAAACACCATATATTTT
cdr3_aa: CASSISGNTIYF

j_call: TRBJ1-4
v_call: TRBV9
d_call: NA
cdr3_nt: TGTGCCAGCAGCGGAACAGCAACTAATGAAAAACTGTTTTTT
cdr3_aa: CASSGTATNEKLFF

j_call: TRBJ2-7
v_call: TRBV28
d_call: TRBD1
cdr3_nt: TGTGCCAGCAGGCCGGGACAGACCTACGAGCAGTACTTC
cdr3_aa: CASRPGQTYEQYF

j_call: TRBJ2-1
v_call: TRBV7-9
d_call: TRBD2
cdr3_nt: TGTGCCAGCAGCTTTCTAGCGGGAGGGGAGGAGCAGTTCTTC
cdr3_aa: CASSFLAGGEEQFF

j_call: TRBJ2-7
v_call: TRBV28
d_call: NA
cdr3_nt: TGTGCCAGCAGTTCCCCCACCTACGAGCAGTACTTC
cdr3_aa: CASSSPTYEQYF

j_call: TRBJ2-3
v_call: TRBV9
d_call: NA
cdr3_nt: TGTGCCAGCAGCGCCGAACAGGGAATGGACACAGATACGCAGTATTTT
cdr3_aa: CASSAEQGMDTDTQYF

j_call: TRBJ1-1
v_call: TRBV6-5
d_call: NA
cdr3_nt: TGTGCCAGCAGTTACTTCTGGGGACACATGAACACTGAAGCTTTCTTT
cdr3_aa: CASSYFWGHMNTEAFF